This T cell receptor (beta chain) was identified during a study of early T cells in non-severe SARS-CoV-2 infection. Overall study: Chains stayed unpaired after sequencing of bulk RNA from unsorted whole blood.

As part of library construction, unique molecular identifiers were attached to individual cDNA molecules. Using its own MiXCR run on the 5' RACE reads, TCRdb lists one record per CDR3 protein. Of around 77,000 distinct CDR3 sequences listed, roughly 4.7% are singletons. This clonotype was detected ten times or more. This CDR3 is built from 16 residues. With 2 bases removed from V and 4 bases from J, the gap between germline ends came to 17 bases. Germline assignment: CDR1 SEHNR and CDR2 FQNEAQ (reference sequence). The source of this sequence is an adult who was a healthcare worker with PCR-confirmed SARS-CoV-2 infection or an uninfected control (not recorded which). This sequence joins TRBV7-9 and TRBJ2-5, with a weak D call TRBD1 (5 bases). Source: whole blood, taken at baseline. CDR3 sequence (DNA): TGTGCCAGCAGCTTACAGGACGAAGGACAATCAGAGACCCAGTACTTC. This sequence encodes CASSLQDEGQSETQYF. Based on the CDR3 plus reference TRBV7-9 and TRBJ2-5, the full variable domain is DTGVSQNPRHKITKRGQNVTFRCDPISEHNRLYWYRQTLGQGPEFLTYFQNEAQLEKSRLLSDRFSAERPKGSFSTLEIQRTEQGDSAMYLCASSLQDEGQSETQYFGPGTRLLVL.